Below, 13 T cell receptor beta chains from the same sample are listed, as sequenced in a study of OX40 agonist ivuxolimab in advanced cancers. Clones were sequenced by immunoSEQ multiplex PCR, and TCRdb holds only the in-frame ones, with some missing. The sample yields tens of thousands of clones, roughly 90% seen once. Sequenced here: CD4+ or CD8+ T cells sorted from blood, sampled in a trial of the OX40 agonist ivuxolimab. The source of these receptors is an adult with an advanced solid tumor such as melanoma, head and neck, liver or kidney cancer.

The sample holds one count of this clone. The rearrangement joins TRBV7-2 to TRBJ1-6; D may be TRBD1 (5 bases). Per the germline V gene, CDR1 is SGHTA and CDR2 is FQGNSA. The CDR3 consists of 14 residues. V was trimmed by 2 bases and J by 6 bases, leaving 8 bases between them. The CDR3 sequence: CASSLKRGNSPLHF. In nucleotides, the CDR3 is TGTGCCAGCAGCTTAAAAAGGGGTAATTCACCCCTCCACTTT.

The chain combines TRBV28 with TRBJ1-5, with TRBD1 matching 7 bases. The CDR3 is 13 residues long. V lost 6 bases, J lost 7 bases, and 6 bases stayed unmatched. CDR1 and CDR2 (germline): MDHEN, SYDVKM. CDR3 region: CASRQGIKQPQHF. CDR3 nucleotides: TGTGCCAGCAGACAGGGGATAAAACAGCCCCAGCATTTT.

This chain links TRBV28 with TRBJ2-5; the D gene is possibly TRBD2 (5 bases). The germline gives CDR1 MDHEN, CDR2 SYDVKM. Trimming removed 5 bases at V and 7 bases at J, with 14 bases between. This CDR3 is 13 amino acids long. CDR3 amino acids: CASSSGTPGTQYF. The CDR3 nucleotides read TGTGCCAGCAGTAGCGGCACCCCGGGGACCCAGTACTTC.

The chain recombines TRBV1 with TRBJ1-2. TRBV1 is a pseudogene segment. The CDR3 runs 15 residues. This chain's CDR3 is CTSSLRGDRNYGYTF. The CDR3 DNA sequence: TGCACCAGCAGCCTGAGGGGCGACAGAAACTATGGCTACACCTTC.

This clone was recorded only once. The chain links TRBV7-9 to TRBJ2-1; 12 bases fit TRBD2. V lost 1 base, J lost 2 bases, and 6 bases stayed unmatched. CDR3 length equals 18 residues. Germline loops: CDR1 SEHNR, CDR2 FQNEAQ (reference sequence). The CDR3: CASSLGRLAGVPYNEQFF. CDR3 nucleotide sequence: TGTGCCAGCAGCTTAGGCAGACTAGCGGGAGTGCCCTACAATGAGCAGTTCTTC.

The gene calls are TRBV4-1 and TRBJ1-4; weak D call: TRBD1 (6 bases). V lost 0 bases to trimming and J lost 4 bases, with 12 bases between them. The CDR3 sequence is 16 residues long. From germline, CDR1 is MGHRA and CDR2 YSYEKL. This CDR3 is CASSQDWGRGNEKLFF. The CDR3 DNA sequence: TGCGCCAGCAGCCAAGATTGGGGGCGCGGTAATGAAAAACTGTTTTTT.

About this clone itself: Distinct nucleotide sequences in the sample also encode this CDR3. The genes are TRBV7-2 and TRBJ1-5; D uncertain. The CDR3 is made up of 15 amino acids. Germline values: CDR1 SGHTA, CDR2 FQGNSA. Trimming pared 5 bases from V and 2 bases from J, leaving 13 bases between. CDR3 DNA sequence: TGTGCCAGCAGCGCTCTTTGGGGTGGCAATCAGCCCCAGCATTTT. This translates into CASSALWGGNQPQHF.

This chain connects TRBV7-9 to TRBJ2-2; D ambiguous. CDR3 length: 14 amino acids. V was shortened by 6 bases and J by 3 bases, with 11 bases between the two germline ends. Per germline, CDR1 SEHNR and CDR2 FQNEAQ (reference sequence). CDR3 protein: CASREQRDTGELFF. In DNA, the CDR3 is TGTGCCAGCAGGGAGCAAAGGGACACCGGGGAGCTGTTTTTT.

V gene TRBV14 combines with J gene TRBJ2-7; D not certain. Germline CDR1 and CDR2: SGHDN and FVKESK. The V end lost 2 bases, the J end lost 6 bases, and 8 bases lay between the germline ends. This CDR3 has 12 amino acids. The CDR3 reads CASSQTWAEQYF. Here the CDR3 DNA reads TGTGCCAGCAGCCAAACATGGGCCGAGCAGTACTTC.

The chain links TRBV15 to TRBJ2-1; 13 bases agree with TRBD2. The CDR3 is 19 residues long. The germline V gene has CDR1 LNHNV and CDR2 YYDKDF (reference sequence). V was clipped by 0 bases and J by 5 bases; unmatched bases: 10. The CDR3 DNA reads TGTGCCACCAGCAGAGACCCTGGGGGACTAGCGGGACTCAACAATGAGCAGTTCTTC. This codes for CATSRDPGGLAGLNNEQFF.

This chain links TRBV7-9 with TRBJ2-7; 11 bases are shared with TRBD2. The trim removed 2 bases at V and 6 bases at J, leaving 3 bases unmatched. This CDR3 contains 14 residues. CDR1 is SEHNR, CDR2 FQNEAQ, per germline (reference sequence). For the CDR3, the DNA is TGTGCCAGCAGCTTAACTAGCGGGAGTAGCGAGCAGTACTTC. Translating it yields CASSLTSGSSEQYF.

J is TRBJ1-2 and V is TRBV2; TRBD1 matches at 7 bases. In germline, CDR1 is SNHLY, CDR2 FYNNEI. CDR3 length: 14 residues. Germline trimming cut 10 bases from V and 4 bases from J; bases unmatched to any gene: 12. CDR3 nucleotides: TGTGCCACAACCTTGGACAGGATGTCCTATGGCTACACCTTC. This translates into CATTLDRMSYGYTF.

This chain uses TRBV29-1 with TRBJ2-5; D ambiguous. This CDR3 is 11 amino acids long. The germline V and J ends were trimmed by 3 bases and 2 bases, with 4 bases remaining between them. The germline CDR1 and CDR2 sequences are SQVTM and ANQGSEA. CDR3: CSVDRQETQYF. The CDR3 DNA is TGCAGCGTTGACAGACAAGAGACCCAGTACTTC.